Each of the 14 T cell receptor beta chains below was sequenced from the same sample in a study of T cell responses to AZD1222 COVID-19 vaccine. Here immunoSEQ multiplex PCR was the method, and the copy in TCRdb shows in-frame clones only, minus some. The data contain some 120,000 clones, roughly 90% of them singletons. The sequenced sample was peripheral blood, obtained 28 days after the second AZD1222 dose. All receptors derive from an adult who received the AZD1222 COVID-19 vaccine.

The V and J genes are TRBV7-9 and TRBJ2-7; 8 bases agree with TRBD1. The CDR3 extends over 14 amino acids. Germline CDR1 SEHNR, CDR2 FQNEAQ (reference sequence). The trim removed 4 bases at V and 3 bases at J, leaving 5 bases unmatched. CDR3 in DNA: TGTGCCAGCAGCTCGGGACAGGCCTTCTACGAGCAGTACTTC. Protein product: CASSSGQAFYEQYF.

J is TRBJ1-1 and V is TRBV7-2, with D possibly matching TRBD1 (6 bases). The V end was cut by 7 bases, the J end by 4 bases, with 16 bases between. Germline V gene data show CDR1 as SGHTA and CDR2 as FQGNSA. The CDR3 has 14 amino acids. CDR3 region: CASTLTGIVTEAFF. The CDR3 nucleotides read TGTGCCAGCACCCTCACAGGGATAGTCACTGAAGCTTTCTTT.

The chain joins TRBV29-1 to TRBJ2-5; D might be TRBD1 (6 bases). The germline V and J ends were trimmed by 6 bases and 4 bases, with 12 bases remaining between them. CDR1 SQVTM and CDR2 ANQGSEA come from the germline V gene. The CDR3 runs 12 residues. The CDR3 nucleotides are TGCAGCGTGATTGAACAGGGAGAGACCCAGTACTTC. It is translated as CSVIEQGETQYF.

The J gene is TRBJ2-3, the V gene TRBV5-4; TRBD2 is a possible D gene (6 bases). V gave up 1 base and J gave up 5 bases, with 11 bases separating them. The CDR3 runs 14 residues. Germline V gives CDR1 SGHNT, CDR2 YYREEE (reference sequence). The CDR3 loop reads CASSLWQEGDTQYF. The CDR3 DNA reads as TGTGCCAGCAGCTTGTGGCAGGAGGGAGATACGCAGTATTTT.

CDR3 residues: CASSPSPSGDTDTQYF. The CDR3 bases are TGTGCCAGCAGCCCCTCACCCTCCGGGGACACAGATACGCAGTATTTT. The chain has TRBV3-1 (or the pseudogene TRBV3-2) and TRBJ2-3; possibly TRBD2 for D (5 bases). CDR1 is LGHDT and CDR2 is YNNKEL in the germline V gene (reference sequence). The CDR3 loop spans 16 amino acids. V was pared by 4 bases and J by 2 bases, with 16 bases between.

The J gene is TRBJ1-4, the V gene TRBV5-4; a weak D match, TRBD1 (5 bases). Between the trimmed V and J ends, which lost 1 base and 5 bases, there was a span of 6 bases. Per germline, CDR1 SGHNT and CDR2 YYREEE (reference sequence). This CDR3 contains 13 residues. The CDR3 region has the DNA TGTGCCAGCAGCTTGACAGGAAATGAAAAACTGTTTTTT. It translates to CASSLTGNEKLFF.

The CDR3 sequence is CASSQGWGYNEQFF. The CDR3, as DNA: TGTGCCAGCAGCCAAGGGTGGGGCTACAATGAGCAGTTCTTC. This sequence joins TRBV3-1 (or the pseudogene TRBV3-2) and TRBJ2-1, with no clear D. The CDR3 has 14 amino acids. Germline V gene lookup returns CDR1 LGHDT and CDR2 YNNKEL (reference sequence). Trimming cost V 1 base and J 3 bases, with 7 bases left between them.

The genes are TRBV5-1 and TRBJ1-1; D may be TRBD1 (5 bases). Germline V gives CDR1 SGHRS, CDR2 YFSETQ. Trimming stripped 2 bases from V and 1 base from J, with 15 bases between. This CDR3 region has 16 residues. CDR3 bases: TGCGCCAGCAGCTTAACAGGAGAAGAGACGAACACTGAAGCTTTCTTT. Amino acid sequence: CASSLTGEETNTEAFF.

The J gene is TRBJ2-1, the V gene TRBV29-1, with D unclear. CDR1 is SQVTM, CDR2 ANQGSEA, per germline. The CDR3 has 12 residues. The V and J ends lost 3 bases and 6 bases respectively, with 9 bases between them. The CDR3 nucleotides are TGCAGCGTTGACCTAGGGTCCAATGAGCAGTTCTTC. Its protein product is CSVDLGSNEQFF.

In this sample, this clone turned up once. The chain employs TRBV5-4 and TRBJ1-1; D uncertain. V gave up 1 base and J gave up 7 bases, with 11 bases separating them. Germline V gene data show CDR1 as SGHNT and CDR2 as YYREEE (reference sequence). The CDR3 contains 13 residues. The CDR3, as DNA: TGTGCCAGCAGCTTGAGTATAGGGAATGAAGCTTTCTTT. This codes for CASSLSIGNEAFF.

This clone was found once. This chain connects TRBV7-2 to TRBJ2-6, with D hard to call. The V and J ends lost 1 base and 2 bases respectively, with 12 bases between them. Per germline, CDR1 SGHTA and CDR2 FQGNSA. The CDR3 runs 17 residues. CDR3 loop: CASSLESGFPGANVLTF. The CDR3 nucleotides read TGTGCCAGCAGCTTAGAGTCCGGGTTCCCTGGGGCCAACGTCCTGACTTTC.

The J gene is TRBJ1-5, the V gene TRBV5-1; 11 bases are a match to TRBD1. Germline V CDR1 and CDR2: SGHRS, YFSETQ. There are 14 residues in the CDR3. V lost 2 bases, J lost 6 bases, and 1 base stayed unmatched. The CDR3 nucleotides are TGCGCCAGCAGCTTCGGGACAGGGGGTCAGCCCCAGCATTTT. Amino acid sequence: CASSFGTGGQPQHF.

The V call is TRBV6-5, the J call TRBJ1-2; tentatively, D is TRBD1 (6 bases). CDR1 is MNHEY, CDR2 SVGAGI, per germline. CDR3 length equals 15 residues. Trimming pared 3 bases from V and 5 bases from J, leaving 16 bases between. The CDR3 coding sequence is TGTGCCAGCAGTTATTCTACAGGGAGTGGGTATGGCTACACCTTC. Protein: CASSYSTGSGYGYTF.

V usage is TRBV6-5 and J usage is TRBJ1-5, with 7 bases that match TRBD1. Germline lookup yields CDR1 MNHEY and CDR2 SVGAGI. The trim removed 7 bases at V and 5 bases at J, leaving 11 bases unmatched. The length of the CDR3 is 15 residues. CDR3 loop: CASTEGAGAHQPQHF. Written as DNA, the CDR3 is TGTGCCAGCACCGAGGGGGCAGGGGCACATCAGCCCCAGCATTTT.